A single sample is the source of the 22 T cell receptor beta chains below, sequenced in a study of metastatic and nonmetastatic thyroid tumors. MiXCR reprocessed the PCR reads for TCRdb. Of some 13,000 clones in the sample, about an eighth were seen once. No treatment had been given to any patient before thyroid surgery. Sequenced material: blood. The receptor source for this set is a female donor with papillary thyroid cancer or a benign thyroid nodule (not recorded which). Some clones in this sample may be carry-over from other donors' samples.

In its sample, this clone was seen a few times. The chain links TRBV6-4 to TRBJ2-1; D unclear. Germline lookup yields CDR1 MRHNA and CDR2 SNTAGT. This CDR3 is 13 amino acids long. The V gene lost 4 bases and the J gene lost 9 bases, with 13 bases spanning the gap. The chain's CDR3 is CASSGSDEGEQFF. In nucleotides, the CDR3 is TGTGCCAGCAGTGGAAGCGATGAAGGTGAGCAGTTCTTC.

The chain links TRBV10-3 to TRBJ2-2; TRBD2 aligns across 12 bases. V dropped 7 bases and J dropped 7; count of bases not matched to a gene: 16. CDR3 length: 18 amino acids. Per the germline V gene, CDR1 is ENHRY and CDR2 is SYGVKD. CDR3 residues: CAIKTASGGAGSNGELFF. The CDR3 nucleotides read TGTGCCATCAAGACCGCTAGCGGGGGGGCCGGTTCCAACGGGGAGCTGTTTTTT.

Note on this clone: It may be a read error: a sequence one base away is much more abundant. The chain uses TRBV20-1 and TRBJ2-5; TRBD2 might be the D (6 bases). CDR1 and CDR2 from the germline V gene are DFQATT and SNEGSKA (reference sequence). V was shortened by 5 bases and J by 5 bases, with 12 bases between the two germline ends. CDR3 length: 12 residues. CDR3 coding DNA: TGCAGTGCTGGGCGACTAGAGGAGACCCAGTACTTC. Translation gives CSAGRLEETQYF.

This chain links TRBV27 with TRBJ2-7; D gene unclear. Germline CDR1 MNHEY, CDR2 SMNVEV (reference sequence). With 2 bases removed from V and 6 bases from J, the gap between germline ends came to 14 bases. This CDR3 has 14 amino acids. The CDR3 bases are TGTGCCAGCAGTTTAGCCCCCCGGCGAGGCGAGCAGTACTTC. Its translation is CASSLAPRRGEQYF.

CDR3 sequence: CASSIGQVTDTQYF. In nucleotides, the CDR3 is TGTGCCAGCAGCATAGGACAGGTCACAGATACGCAGTATTTT. The chain employs TRBV5-6 and TRBJ2-3, with 7 bases fitting TRBD1. J gave up 2 bases and V 4 bases, and 4 bases lay outside the gene matches. Germline V gene sequence: CDR1 SGHDT, CDR2 YYEEEE. This CDR3 has 14 residues.

This clone was observed a handful of times. This chain uses TRBV19 with TRBJ2-7; TRBD1 matches 8 bases. J lost 6 bases, V lost 6 bases, and 13 bases had no gene match. The CDR3 has 15 residues. The germline gives CDR1 LNHDA, CDR2 SQIVND (reference sequence). For the CDR3, the DNA is TGTGCCAGTAGGGCCACCGGGACAGGCAACATCGAGCAGTACTTC. It codes for CASRATGTGNIEQYF.

By share, this clone counts as medium-sized. V usage is TRBV6-1 and J usage is TRBJ1-6; TRBD1 might be the D (6 bases). V dropped 2 bases and J dropped 6 bases, with 11 bases sitting between them. This CDR3 is built from 15 residues. Germline CDR1 is MNHNS and CDR2 is SASEGT. For the CDR3, the DNA is TGTGCCAGCAGTGAATACGGGGGCGGTAATTCACCCCTCCACTTT. It specifies CASSEYGGGNSPLHF.

This clone was seen ten or more times. This chain links TRBV7-6 with TRBJ1-2; 10 nucleotides match TRBD1. Losses at the gene ends were 1 base for V and 8 bases for J; bases not matched to a gene: 10. From germline, CDR1 is SGHVS and CDR2 FNYEAQ. The CDR3 contains 16 residues. CDR3 loop: CASSLGQGAITRGYTF. CDR3 nucleotide sequence: TGTGCCAGCAGCTTAGGACAGGGGGCGATAACACGGGGCTACACCTTC.

At least ten counts were recorded for this clone. The chain recombines TRBV11-1 with TRBJ2-3, with D perhaps given as TRBD1 or TRBD2 (5 bases each). This CDR3 spans 16 amino acids. Germline V gene sequence: CDR1 SGHAT, CDR2 FQDESV (reference sequence). Trimming pared 0 bases from V and 0 bases from J, leaving 10 bases between. CDR3 in amino acids: CASSLALGDSTDTQYF. CDR3 coding DNA: TGTGCCAGCAGCTTAGCGCTCGGGGACAGCACAGATACGCAGTATTTT.

There are many counts of this clone. CDR3 DNA sequence: TGCGCCAGCAGCCAACCGGGACAGCGAGAGACCCAGTACTTC. Its translation: CASSQPGQRETQYF. The V call is TRBV4-1, the J call TRBJ2-5; 7 bases map to TRBD1. J gave up 4 bases and V 2 bases, and 4 bases lay outside the gene matches. Germline CDR1 and CDR2: MGHRA and YSYEKL. CDR3 length: 14 amino acids.

This clone was counted at least ten times. V usage is TRBV10-3 and J usage is TRBJ1-6, with 8 positions matching TRBD1. The length of the CDR3 is 17 residues. The V and J ends lost 0 bases and 7 bases, in that order; junction bases with no gene match: 8. From germline, CDR1 is ENHRY and CDR2 SYGVKD. The CDR3 protein is CAISESRAQGENSPLHF. The CDR3 region has the DNA TGTGCCATCAGTGAGTCGAGGGCACAGGGGGAAAATTCACCCCTCCACTTT.

This clone appeared many times. The V and J genes are TRBV12-5 and TRBJ1-2; 7 bases match TRBD1. Per germline, CDR1 LGHNT and CDR2 FRNRAP. This CDR3 contains 16 residues. Losses at the gene ends were 1 base for V and 2 bases for J; bases not matched to a gene: 7. CDR3 bases: TGTGCTAGTGGTTTGGACCCGGGACAGCCAAACTATGGCTACACCTTC. Translating gives CASGLDPGQPNYGYTF.

The chain recombines TRBV19 with TRBJ1-2; D unclear. The germline gives CDR1 LNHDA, CDR2 SQIVND (reference sequence). The CDR3 length is 14 residues. Trimming removed 4 bases from V and 5 bases from J, with 14 bases in between. CDR3 nucleotide sequence: TGTGCCAGTAGTAGAGACCCGTCGACGTATGGCTACACCTTC. It encodes CASSRDPSTYGYTF.

Points on this clone: With a much larger clone just one base away, this may be a read error. This specimen includes other DNA sequences encoding the same CDR3. The chain recombines TRBV29-1 with TRBJ2-3, with 9 bases fitting TRBD1. Germline assignment: CDR1 SQVTM and CDR2 ANQGSEA. The CDR3 consists of 14 residues. CDR3 region: CSVEQGARTDTQYF. In nucleotides, the CDR3 is TGCAGTGTTGAACAGGGGGCTCGCACAGATACGCAGTATTTT.

This clone was picked up many times. The chain's CDR3 is CAISDWGGSTDTQYF. Here the CDR3 DNA reads TGTGCCATCAGTGACTGGGGGGGAAGCACAGATACGCAGTATTTT. This rearrangement joins TRBV10-3 to TRBJ2-3; the match to TRBD2 covers 7 bases. Looked up from germline, CDR1 is ENHRY and CDR2 is SYGVKD. The junction had 3 bases not matched to a gene; V was cut back by 3 bases and J by 0 bases. This CDR3 has 15 residues.

This clone was recorded many times. V usage is TRBV7-9 and J usage is TRBJ1-2, with TRBD1 matching over 9 bases. The CDR3 loop spans 10 amino acids. Per the germline V gene, CDR1 is SEHNR and CDR2 is FQNEAQ (reference sequence). The V segment lost 11 bases and the J segment 8 bases; nucleotides outside the gene matches: 3. The CDR3 nucleotides are TGTGCCGTGGACAGGGGAGGCTACACCTTC. Translating it yields CAVDRGGYTF.

V gene TRBV4-1 combines with J gene TRBJ2-3, with D maybe TRBD2 (5 bases). This CDR3 is built from 17 residues. The germline V gene has CDR1 MGHRA and CDR2 YSYEKL. Trimming pared 4 bases from V and 8 bases from J, leaving 25 bases between. CDR3 in amino acids: CASSLSGGRPLLSTQYF. The CDR3 region has the DNA TGCGCCAGCAGCCTCTCCGGAGGACGTCCTCTTTTGAGTACGCAGTATTTT.

This clone was seen many times. The rearrangement links TRBV2 to TRBJ1-2; D is ambiguous. V shed 0 bases and J shed 2 bases, with 10 bases lying between them. The CDR3 contains 15 residues. Germline CDR1 SNHLY, CDR2 FYNNEI. CDR3 DNA sequence: TGTGCCAGCAGTGAAGCGCTCGTCCGCAACTATGGCTACACCTTC. Translation gives CASSEALVRNYGYTF.

At least ten counts were recorded for this clone. The same CDR3 is also encoded by other DNA sequences in this sample. This chain links TRBV6-1 with TRBJ2-4; tentative D call: TRBD2 (6 bases). The CDR3 extends over 18 amino acids. From germline, CDR1 is MNHNS and CDR2 SASEGT. Trimming removed 6 bases at V and 0 bases at J, with 21 bases between. CDR3: CASSPGTGDSLAKNIQYF. CDR3 nucleotide sequence: TGTGCCAGCAGCCCCGGGACGGGGGATTCATTAGCCAAAAACATTCAGTACTTC.

By share, this clone counts as medium-sized. This sequence joins TRBV11-3 and TRBJ1-1, with D maybe TRBD1 (5 bases). Per germline, CDR1 SGHNT and CDR2 YENEEA. Between the trimmed V and J ends, which lost 1 base and 7 bases, there was a span of 16 bases. This CDR3 region has 15 residues. The DNA of the CDR3 is TGTGCCAGCAGCTTAGGGACATGGGAGAGAGTTGAAGCTTTCTTT. Amino acid sequence: CASSLGTWERVEAFF.

Details on this clone: This may be a read error: a much more frequent sequence differs by one nucleotide. This CDR3 is also generated by other DNA sequences in the sample. The chain couples TRBV7-9 to TRBJ2-5; D is perhaps TRBD2 (5 bases). Per the germline V gene, CDR1 is SEHNR and CDR2 is FQNEAQ (reference sequence). The CDR3 consists of 14 residues. Trimming removed 5 bases from V and 5 bases from J, with 15 bases in between. The CDR3 sequence: CASSHIGPGETQYF. The CDR3 DNA follows: TGTGCCAGCAGCCATATCGGCCCGGGGGAGACCCAGTACTTC. Combining the CDR3 with reference TRBV7-9 and TRBJ2-5 gives the whole variable domain DTGVSQNPRHKITKRGQNVTFRCDPISEHNRLYWYRQTLGQGPEFLTYFQNEAQLEKSRLLSDRFSAERPKGSFSTLEIQRTEQGDSAMYLCASSHIGPGETQYFGPGTRLLVL.

This clone was counted ten times or more. Sequence at one end of the junction differs from germline and may be a read error. The V call is TRBV19, the J call TRBJ2-7; unclear D gene. This CDR3 is built from 13 residues. Germline values: CDR1 LNHDA, CDR2 SQIVND (reference sequence). CDR3 nucleotide sequence: TGTGCCAGTAGTATGGGCAGCTCCTACGGGCAGTACTTC. Encoded protein: CASSMGSSYGQYF. The variable domain in full, completed from reference TRBV19 and TRBJ2-7, reads DGGITQSPKYLFRKEGQNVTLSCEQNLNHDAMYWYRQDPGQGLRLIYYSQIVNDFQKGDIAEGYSVSREKKESFPLTVTSAQKNPTAFYLCASSMGSSYGQYFGPGTRLTVT.